These 22 T cell receptor beta chains were sequenced from one sample in a study of neurological immune-mediated disorders. TCRdb processed the 5' RACE reads anew with MiXCR; each CDR3 protein has one entry. The top ten hold about 1.2% of the sample, which has 100,000 to 150,000 distinct CDR3 sequences, about 3.2% seen once. The specimen was PBMCs. The receptors originated from a woman under 40 with multiple sclerosis.

At least ten counts were recorded for this clonotype. This chain links TRBV20-1 with TRBJ2-3; D uncertain. Germline-derived CDR1 and CDR2 are DFQATT and SNEGSKA (reference sequence). V dropped 5 bases and J dropped 4 bases, with 16 bases sitting between them. The CDR3 totals 14 residues. DNA of the CDR3: TGCAGTGCTCGACCAGATGAGTTGGCAGATACGCAGTATTTT. Amino acids: CSARPDELADTQYF.

This clonotype was seen many times. V usage is TRBV7-8 and J usage is TRBJ1-5; D unclear. The CDR3 spans 14 residues. V was shortened by 1 base and J by 6 bases, with 10 bases between the two germline ends. The germline CDR1 and CDR2 sequences are SGHVS and FQNEAQ. CDR3 DNA: TGTGCCAGCAGCTTAGGGTCCCCGTTTCAGCCCCAGCATTTT. This codes for CASSLGSPFQPQHF.

This clonotype occurred many times. The chain couples TRBV5-6 to TRBJ2-7; D is tentatively TRBD1 or TRBD2 (6 bases each). The germline V gene encodes CDR1 SGHDT and CDR2 YYEEEE. V lost 4 bases and J lost 2, with 16 bases in between. This CDR3 contains 15 residues. The CDR3 DNA sequence: TGTGCCAGCAGCCGGACTCTAGGGGGGACCTACGAGCAGTACTTC. This sequence encodes CASSRTLGGTYEQYF.

This clonotype was observed at least ten times. Its ends do not fully match the called genes, so a read error is possible. The rearrangement uses TRBV5-5 and TRBJ1-2, with a tentative D call TRBD1 (6 bases). The germline V gene encodes CDR1 SGHKS and CDR2 YYEKEE (reference sequence). The CDR3 totals 11 residues. The CDR3 nucleotides are TGTGCCAGCAGCTTGATAGGACAGTTCATCTTC. Its translation: CASSLIGQFIF.

Ten or more counts support this clonotype. V gene TRBV5-1 combines with J gene TRBJ2-5, with D possibly matching TRBD2 (6 bases). V was pared by 4 bases and J by 3 bases, with 22 bases between. Germline V gives CDR1 SGHRS, CDR2 YFSETQ. CDR3 length: 17 residues. The chain's CDR3 is CASSPGGAGGRKETQYF. In nucleotides, the CDR3 is TGCGCCAGCAGCCCTGGAGGGGCCGGGGGACGAAAAGAGACCCAGTACTTC.

This clonotype was detected a few times. This sequence joins TRBV19 and TRBJ2-7, with 7 positions matching TRBD2. CDR1 and CDR2 (germline): LNHDA, SQIVND (reference sequence). This CDR3 spans 15 amino acids. V shed 1 base, J shed 1 base, and the junction held 4 bases outside the gene matches. CDR3 in amino acids: CASSIASSGSYEQYF. In nucleotides, the CDR3 is TGTGCCAGTAGTATAGCATCTAGCGGATCCTACGAGCAGTACTTC.

Ten or more counts support this clonotype. This rearrangement joins TRBV29-1 to TRBJ2-3; 7 positions agree with TRBD1. CDR1 is SQVTM and CDR2 is ANQGSEA in the germline V gene. The CDR3 extends over 17 amino acids. V was clipped by 1 base and J by 2 bases; unmatched bases: 12. Here the CDR3 DNA reads TGCAGCGTTGAAGTAATAGGAAGGACAGGAAACACAGATACGCAGTATTTT. Translating it yields CSVEVIGRTGNTDTQYF.

At least ten counts were recorded for this clonotype. The chain joins TRBV7-2 to TRBJ2-2, with 7 bases lining up with TRBD2. Germline values: CDR1 SGHTA, CDR2 FQGNSA. The CDR3 consists of 15 residues. V gave up 1 base and J gave up 6 bases; unmatched junction bases: 5. CDR3 amino acids: CASSLDGRPPGELFF. In DNA, the CDR3 is TGTGCCAGCAGCTTAGACGGGAGGCCTCCCGGGGAGCTGTTTTTT.

The table lists this clonotype with many counts. This chain connects TRBV18 to TRBJ2-7; D not resolved. Deletions cut 4 bases from V and 5 bases from J, with 9 bases between. Germline-derived CDR1 and CDR2 are KGHSH and LQKENI. The CDR3 loop spans 12 amino acids. CDR3 coding DNA: TGTGCCAGCTCACGACTCCAAAACGAGCAGTACTTC. It yields the protein CASSRLQNEQYF.

This clonotype was seen repeatedly, ten times or more. The chain uses TRBV13 and TRBJ2-1, with 10 positions matching TRBD2. V dropped 3 bases and J dropped 8; count of bases not matched to a gene: 10. This CDR3 region has 16 residues. Germline CDR1 is PRHDT and CDR2 is FYEKMQ (reference sequence). The CDR3 sequence: CASSFDLAGVGDEQFF. CDR3 bases: TGTGCCAGCAGCTTCGACCTAGCGGGAGTTGGCGATGAGCAGTTCTTC.

This clonotype was seen repeatedly, ten times or more. V is TRBV2 and J is TRBJ2-1; the D is unclear. The CDR3 sequence is 13 residues long. Looked up from germline, CDR1 is SNHLY and CDR2 is FYNNEI. V dropped 6 bases and J dropped 0 bases, with 6 bases sitting between them. The CDR3 DNA reads as TGTGCCAGCAGGGAGAGCTCCTACAATGAGCAGTTCTTC. Its protein is CASRESSYNEQFF.

This clonotype was counted at least ten times. The V gene is TRBV24-1, the J gene TRBJ1-5; D remains unclear. CDR1 KGHDR and CDR2 SFDVKD come from the germline V gene. The CDR3 has 13 amino acids. V was cut by 9 bases and J by 2 bases, with 10 bases left in between. The CDR3 is CATERQRNQPQHF. In nucleotides, the CDR3 is TGTGCCACCGAGCGACAACGCAATCAGCCCCAGCATTTT.

This clonotype was recorded many times. J is TRBJ2-5 and V is TRBV27; no reliable D call. From germline, CDR1 is MNHEY and CDR2 SMNVEV (reference sequence). The length of the CDR3 is 13 residues. V lost 5 bases and J 2 bases, leaving 9 bases between the germline ends. CDR3 nucleotide sequence: TGTGCCAGCAGTATGATAGGACAAGAGACCCAGTACTTC. Its translation is CASSMIGQETQYF.

This clonotype was seen ten or more times. V gene TRBV6-6 combines with J gene TRBJ2-1, with D uncertain. Trimming shortened V by 7 bases and J by 2 bases, and 15 bases separated the two germline ends. The CDR3 runs 15 residues. Germline loops: CDR1 MNHNY, CDR2 SVGAGI (reference sequence). The CDR3 coding sequence is TGTGCCAGCACGGGCTTTTCCAACACCTACAATGAGCAGTTCTTC. Amino acids: CASTGFSNTYNEQFF.

About this clonotype: A read error is possible here, since a much larger clone lies one base away. The missing conserved phenylalanine or tryptophan at the end of this CDR3 makes a read error likely. The V call is TRBV5-1, the J call TRBJ1-2; 9 nucleotides match TRBD1. V gave up 4 bases and J gave up 7 bases; unmatched junction bases: 5. Germline loops: CDR1 SGHRS, CDR2 YFSETQ. The CDR3 has 13 residues. Here the CDR3 reads CASSPGQGTGYTI. The CDR3 DNA sequence: TGCGCCAGCAGCCCAGGACAGGGGACTGGCTACACCATC.

There are many counts of this clonotype. V is TRBV4-1 and J is TRBJ1-1; D remains ambiguous. Trimming shortened V by 0 bases and J by 0 bases, and 8 bases separated the two germline ends. The CDR3 has 15 amino acids. Germline V CDR1 and CDR2: MGHRA, YSYEKL. The CDR3 DNA is TGCGCCAGCAGCCAAGAATTCCCCATGAACACTGAAGCTTTCTTT. It codes for CASSQEFPMNTEAFF.

Ten or more counts support this clonotype. The J gene is TRBJ2-7, the V gene TRBV20-1; 7 positions agree with TRBD2. The CDR3 loop spans 14 amino acids. Germline lookup yields CDR1 DFQATT and CDR2 SNEGSKA (reference sequence). V lost 5 bases and J lost 3; bases outside the gene matches: 10. This chain's CDR3 is CSARRGGGGYEQYF. The CDR3 DNA follows: TGCAGTGCTCGCCGGGGCGGGGGAGGCTACGAGCAGTACTTC.

The chain is built from TRBV18 and TRBJ1-5; unclear D gene. CDR3 size: 12 residues. Germline assignment: CDR1 KGHSH and CDR2 LQKENI. V shed 5 bases and J shed 11 bases, with 13 bases lying between them. In nucleotides, the CDR3 is TGTGCCAGCTCAGGGTCGGAGTGGGCCCAGCATTTT. Residues: CASSGSEWAQHF.

As regards this clonotype: Just one base apart from a much larger clone, this may be a read error. In DNA form, the CDR3 reads TGTGACAGCAGCGTCAGAGGAAACACCATATATTTT. Encoded protein: CDSSVRGNTIYF. The chain is built from TRBV9 and TRBJ1-3; D not resolved. The CDR3 runs 12 residues. The V gene's germline CDR1 is SGDLS and CDR2 YYNGEE.

The sample holds many counts of this clonotype. J is TRBJ1-2 and V is TRBV20-1; D remains ambiguous. From germline, CDR1 is DFQATT and CDR2 SNEGSKA (reference sequence). CDR3 length equals 12 residues. Between the trimmed V and J ends, which lost 2 bases and 8 bases, there was a span of 12 bases. The CDR3 loop reads CSARTVLRGYTF. Written as DNA, the CDR3 is TGCAGTGCTAGAACGGTTTTGAGGGGCTACACCTTC.

This clonotype was counted at least ten times. The genes are TRBV7-2 and TRBJ2-7, with D perhaps assigned TRBD1 or TRBD2 (5 bases each). The CDR3 contains 16 residues. CDR1 and CDR2 (germline): SGHTA, FQGNSA. V lost 1 base and J 2 bases, leaving 15 bases between the germline ends. The CDR3 region has the DNA TGTGCCAGCAGCTTAGACGGGACCCAACCTACCTACGAGCAGTACTTC. This translates into CASSLDGTQPTYEQYF.

The sample holds many counts of this clonotype. The V gene is TRBV12-3 or TRBV12-4, the J gene TRBJ2-7; 8 bases fit TRBD1. The CDR3 loop spans 12 amino acids. V shed 10 bases and J 5 bases; nucleotides not matched to a gene: 7. The CDR3 reads CATGQGVDEQYF. CDR3 coding DNA: TGTGCCACCGGACAGGGTGTGGACGAGCAGTACTTC.